Sequencing of this TCR beta chain was carried out in a study of blood T cell repertoires in COVID-19. As for the study in general: Sample material is recorded as cDNA or gDNA derived from T cells, B-cell-depleted T cells, or PBMCs.

The CDR3 is 13 residues long. CDR1 MNHEY and CDR2 SVGEGT come from the germline V gene. V lost 8 bases and J lost 3, with 13 bases in between. The assay was immunoSEQ multiplex PCR, and TCRdb's table has in-frame clones only and misses some. The sample holds fewer than 130,000 clones, approximately 68% seen once. This clone was found once. The J gene is TRBJ1-2, the V gene TRBV6-2 or TRBV6-3; D is unclear. The sequence came from a woman aged 60-75 years with acute or convalescent COVID-19. What was sequenced was peripheral blood. In nucleotides, the CDR3 is TGTGCCAGCGGCCAGGAGATGTACTATGGCTACACCTTC. It specifies CASGQEMYYGYTF.